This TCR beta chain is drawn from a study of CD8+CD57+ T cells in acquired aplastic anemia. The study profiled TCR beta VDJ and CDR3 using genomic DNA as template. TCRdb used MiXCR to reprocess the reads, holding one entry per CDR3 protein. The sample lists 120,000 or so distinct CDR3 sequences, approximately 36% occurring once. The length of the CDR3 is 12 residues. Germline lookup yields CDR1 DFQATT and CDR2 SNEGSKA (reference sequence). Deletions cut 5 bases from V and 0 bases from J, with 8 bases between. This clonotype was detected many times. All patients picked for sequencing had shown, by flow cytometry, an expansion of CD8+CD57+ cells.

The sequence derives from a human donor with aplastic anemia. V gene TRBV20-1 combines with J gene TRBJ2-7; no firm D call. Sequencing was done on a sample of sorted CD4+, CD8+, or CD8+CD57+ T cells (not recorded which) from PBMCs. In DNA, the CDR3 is TGCAGTGCTCGAGTAAACTCCTACGAGCAGTACTTC. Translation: CSARVNSYEQYF.